What follows are 25 T cell receptor beta chains derived from one specimen sequenced in a study of type 1 regulatory T cells. Antigens for these TCRs are unknown. TCRdb analysed the reads with MiXCR anew, one entry per CDR3 protein. The top ten clones hold more than 2% of a sample with under 85,000 distinct CDR3 sequences, roughly 49% of them seen once. Sequenced sample: cultured non-Tr1 T cells, either the whole culture or a sorted T cell fraction (not recorded which). Receptors were obtained from a human donor in good health.

The J gene is TRBJ2-3, the V gene TRBV5-4; TRBD2 agrees at 8 bases. This CDR3 spans 15 amino acids. The germline CDR1 and CDR2 sequences are SGHNT and YYREEE (reference sequence). The ends lost 1 base at V and 3 bases at J; junction bases unmatched: 4. CDR3 sequence: CASSLTGGKTDTQYF. CDR3 nucleotide sequence: TGTGCCAGCAGCTTGACGGGGGGGAAGACAGATACGCAGTATTTT.

The CDR3 coding sequence is TGTGCCAGCAGCTTGTCTGGGGGCGCACGGAACACTGAAGCTTTCTTT. This encodes CASSLSGGARNTEAFF. The V and J genes are TRBV7-2 and TRBJ1-1; maybe TRBD1 (6 bases). The V gene's germline CDR1 is SGHTA and CDR2 FQGNSA. The CDR3 is made up of 16 amino acids. Between the trimmed V and J ends, which lost 3 bases and 1 base, there was a span of 15 bases.

The gene calls are TRBV12-3 or TRBV12-4 and TRBJ2-1; D gene ambiguous. V was shortened by 4 bases and J by 5 bases, with 9 bases between the two germline ends. The CDR3 runs 13 residues. This chain's CDR3 is CASSSGGHNEQFF. Written as DNA, the CDR3 is TGTGCCAGCAGTTCGGGTGGTCACAATGAGCAGTTCTTC.

The rearrangement uses TRBV4-2 and TRBJ1-6; 8 nucleotides line up with TRBD1. V lost 4 bases to trimming and J lost 4 bases; unmatched junction nucleotides: 3. Germline CDR1 and CDR2: LGHNA and YNFKEQ. The CDR3 is 15 residues long. CDR3 bases: TGTGCCAGCAGCCCACAGGGGGATTATAATTCACCCCTCCACTTT. Translation gives CASSPQGDYNSPLHF.

The rearrangement links TRBV19 to TRBJ2-1, with 7 nucleotides matching TRBD1. Trimming removed 4 bases from V and 5 bases from J; junction bases left unmatched: 11. Germline V lookup: CDR1 LNHDA, CDR2 SQIVND (reference sequence). This CDR3 comprises 16 residues. CDR3 protein: CASSNGQGVFDNEQFF. In DNA form, the CDR3 reads TGTGCCAGTAGTAATGGGCAGGGGGTTTTCGACAATGAGCAGTTCTTC.

The chain uses TRBV5-1 and TRBJ2-7; 8 positions agree with TRBD2. The CDR3 length is 15 residues. V dropped 4 bases and J dropped 5; count of bases not matched to a gene: 11. Germline CDR1 reads SGHRS; CDR2 reads YFSETQ. The CDR3 coding sequence is TGCGCCAGCAGCCTGGACGGGACTAGGGGCCACGAGCAGTACTTC. As protein: CASSLDGTRGHEQYF.

This sequence joins TRBV5-6 and TRBJ2-7, with 7 bases that match TRBD1. V lost 1 base to trimming and J lost 2 bases; unmatched junction nucleotides: 6. The CDR3 spans 15 residues. The V gene's germline CDR1 is SGHDT and CDR2 YYEEEE. The CDR3 DNA reads as TGTGCCAGCAGCTTGATGGGACAGAAGACCTACGAGCAGTACTTC. Translated: CASSLMGQKTYEQYF.

The genes are TRBV12-3 or TRBV12-4 and TRBJ1-5, with D possibly TRBD1 on 5 matching bases. The V end was cut by 5 bases, the J end by 6 bases, with 23 bases between. The CDR3 has 17 amino acids. CDR3 loop: CASSAAFIGTPGQPQHF. DNA of the CDR3: TGTGCCAGCAGTGCGGCCTTCATCGGGACCCCGGGTCAGCCCCAGCATTTT.

This clonotype was seen a few times. The CDR3 sequence: CASSSRPSSYEQYF. CDR3 DNA: TGTGCCAGCAGCTCCCGGCCCAGCTCCTACGAGCAGTACTTC. The rearrangement joins TRBV5-5 to TRBJ2-7; the D is unclear. V lost 3 bases to trimming and J lost 0 bases, with 10 bases between them. Germline V lookup: CDR1 SGHKS, CDR2 YYEKEE (reference sequence). There are 14 residues in the CDR3.

This sequence joins TRBV7-2 and TRBJ1-1, with D maybe TRBD1 (5 bases). CDR1 is SGHTA, CDR2 FQGNSA, per germline. Trimming removed 2 bases at V and 4 bases at J, with 17 bases between. The CDR3 sequence is 16 residues long. CDR3 loop: CASSLSVARGATEAFF. In DNA form, the CDR3 reads TGTGCCAGCAGCTTAAGCGTGGCGAGGGGTGCCACTGAAGCTTTCTTT.

This clonotype was observed a handful of times. V is TRBV6-5 and J is TRBJ2-7; 7 bases agree with TRBD2. V trimming: 2 bases; J trimming: 0 bases; junction bases outside the gene matches: 1. In germline, CDR1 is MNHEY, CDR2 SVGAGI. The CDR3 loop spans 14 amino acids. The CDR3 region has the DNA TGTGCCAGCAGTTACCGGGAGGACTCCTACGAGCAGTACTTC. It yields the protein CASSYREDSYEQYF.

The J gene is TRBJ2-3, the V gene TRBV18; a weak D match, TRBD2 (7 bases). Trimming took 4 bases from V and 1 from J, leaving 12 bases between them. The germline V gene has CDR1 KGHSH and CDR2 LQKENI. The CDR3 runs 15 residues. CDR3 sequence (DNA): TGTGCCAGCTCACAACAGGGAGGGGGCACAGATACGCAGTATTTT. It is translated as CASSQQGGGTDTQYF.

This clonotype was counted between two and nine times. DNA of the CDR3: TGTGCCAGCTCACCACCAGGGTCAATCCAGGCCTACGAGCAGTACTTC. Encoded protein: CASSPPGSIQAYEQYF. The chain combines TRBV18 with TRBJ2-7; no clear D. Germline CDR1 and CDR2: KGHSH and LQKENI. V lost 0 bases and J 2 bases, leaving 14 bases between the germline ends. This CDR3 region has 16 residues.

The chain uses TRBV4-1 and TRBJ1-1, with D possibly being TRBD1 (6 bases). Germline V gene lookup returns CDR1 MGHRA and CDR2 YSYEKL. With 8 bases removed from V and 0 bases from J, the gap between germline ends came to 19 bases. The CDR3 totals 16 residues. In DNA, the CDR3 is TGCGCCAGCCTACCGGGCAGGGACATCATGAACACTGAAGCTTTCTTT. Translation gives CASLPGRDIMNTEAFF.

This sequence joins TRBV7-9 and TRBJ1-2; maybe TRBD1 (5 bases). The germline gives CDR1 SEHNR, CDR2 FQNEAQ (reference sequence). V lost 5 bases, J lost 6 bases, and 13 bases lay in between. The CDR3 has 13 amino acids. CDR3 region: CASSPSWGDGYTF. The CDR3 nucleotides are TGTGCCAGCAGCCCGTCCTGGGGGGATGGCTACACCTTC.

The V and J genes are TRBV18 and TRBJ2-3, with D possibly matching TRBD2 (6 bases). Trimming pared 4 bases from V and 2 bases from J, leaving 10 bases between. The CDR3 runs 14 residues. In germline, CDR1 is KGHSH, CDR2 LQKENI. The CDR3 protein is CASSLAGLTDTQYF. The CDR3 DNA reads TGTGCCAGCTCACTGGCGGGGCTCACAGATACGCAGTATTTT. Filled out from reference TRBV18 and TRBJ2-3, the complete variable domain reads NAGVMQNPRHLVRRRGQEARLRCSPMKGHSHVYWYRQLPEEGLKFMVYLQKENIIDESGMPKERFSAEFPKEGPSILRIQQVVRGDSAAYFCASSLAGLTDTQYFGPGTRLTVL.

This sequence joins TRBV20-1 and TRBJ1-2; 9 nucleotides line up with TRBD1. This CDR3 region has 15 residues. J lost 6 bases, V lost 4 bases, and 12 bases had no gene match. From germline, CDR1 is DFQATT and CDR2 SNEGSKA (reference sequence). DNA of the CDR3: TGCAGTGCTACATACACGGGACAGGGATTTAATGGCTACACCTTC. Translation: CSATYTGQGFNGYTF.

The chain carries TRBV21-1 and TRBJ2-7. TRBV21-1 is deemed a pseudogene. CDR3 size: 13 residues. CDR3 region: CASSKEPRYEQYF. CDR3 nucleotide sequence: TGTGCCAGCAGCAAGGAACCTCGCTACGAGCAGTACTTC.

V and J are TRBV9 and TRBJ2-1; 9 bases agree with TRBD2. In germline, CDR1 is SGDLS, CDR2 YYNGEE. This CDR3 spans 15 amino acids. Trimming took 0 bases from V and 9 from J; bases not matched to a gene: 7. In nucleotides, the CDR3 is TGTGCCAGCAGCGTAGTTGGCGGGGGGGCCTCTGAGCAGTTCTTC. This codes for CASSVVGGGASEQFF. Combining the CDR3 with reference TRBV9 and TRBJ2-1 gives the whole variable domain DSGVTQTPKHLITATGQRVTLRCSPRSGDLSVYWYQQSLDQGLQFLIQYYNGEERAKGNILERFSAQQFPDLHSELNLSSLELGDSALYFCASSVVGGGASEQFFGPGTRLTVL.

The V and J genes are TRBV5-8 and TRBJ1-2, with a weak D call TRBD1 (6 bases). The germline gives CDR1 SGHTS, CDR2 YDEGEE. V was shortened by 7 bases and J by 4 bases, with 11 bases between the two germline ends. The CDR3 is 12 amino acids. The CDR3 DNA reads TGTGCCAGCGGCGGGGGCGGCTATGGCTACACCTTC. Protein: CASGGGGYGYTF.

The sample holds a few counts of this clonotype. The genes are TRBV7-9 and TRBJ1-5; no firm D call. CDR1 and CDR2 from the germline V gene are SEHNR and FQNEAQ (reference sequence). The CDR3 has 13 amino acids. The V gene lost 2 bases and the J gene lost 6 bases, with 8 bases spanning the gap. In nucleotides, the CDR3 is TGTGCCAGCAGCTTAACGGGGAGTCAGCCCCAGCATTTT. Translation gives CASSLTGSQPQHF.

V is TRBV12-3 or TRBV12-4 and J is TRBJ1-3, with D unresolved. The CDR3 is 13 amino acids. The V and J ends lost 3 bases and 0 bases respectively, with 3 bases between them. CDR3 loop: CASSFRSGNTIYF. The CDR3, as DNA: TGTGCCAGCAGTTTTCGCTCTGGAAACACCATATATTTT.

This clonotype has only a few counts. The gene calls are TRBV20-1 and TRBJ1-1; D gene unclear. Trimming left V 6 bases short and J 1 base short, with 12 bases between. The CDR3 sequence is 13 residues long. Germline loops: CDR1 DFQATT, CDR2 SNEGSKA (reference sequence). CDR3 DNA sequence: TGCAGTGCCCCATCGCCCAAGAACACTGAAGCTTTCTTT. Encoded protein: CSAPSPKNTEAFF.

The rearrangement links TRBV5-1 to TRBJ2-2; TRBD1 is a possible D gene (6 bases). Germline CDR1 is SGHRS and CDR2 is YFSETQ. CDR3 length equals 16 residues. Trimming left V 3 bases short and J 0 bases short, with 12 bases between. The CDR3 DNA sequence: TGCGCCAGCAGCTACGGCGACAGGTCGAACACCGGGGAGCTGTTTTTT. Protein product: CASSYGDRSNTGELFF.

This chain connects TRBV30 to TRBJ1-2; D is uncertain. V was shortened by 0 bases and J by 4 bases, with 15 bases between the two germline ends. Germline V CDR1 and CDR2: GTSNPN, SVGIG (reference sequence). This CDR3 has 15 residues. The CDR3 protein is CAWSVPGGLTYGYTF. The CDR3 DNA reads TGTGCCTGGAGTGTACCGGGAGGGCTAACCTATGGCTACACCTTC.